The 20 T cell receptor beta chains in this list originate from one sample, sequenced in a study of blood T cell repertoires in COVID-19. Here immunoSEQ multiplex PCR was the method, and the copy in TCRdb shows in-frame clones only, minus some. The sample has some 120,000 clones, around 63% seen once. Sequenced: peripheral blood. These receptors were obtained from a woman between 65 and 79 years old with acute or convalescent COVID-19.

The gene calls are TRBV28 and TRBJ2-7; D is possibly TRBD1 (6 bases). The CDR3 runs to 15 residues. Looked up from germline, CDR1 is MDHEN and CDR2 is SYDVKM. V was trimmed by 8 bases and J by 0 bases, leaving 17 bases between them. The CDR3 spells CASFPAGEFSYEQYF. DNA of the CDR3: TGTGCCAGCTTTCCCGCAGGGGAGTTCTCCTACGAGCAGTACTTC.

This sequence joins TRBV6-5 and TRBJ1-2; perhaps TRBD1 as D (6 bases). Germline assignment: CDR1 MNHEY and CDR2 SVGAGI. The V and J ends lost 2 bases and 2 bases respectively, with 15 bases between them. CDR3 length: 16 amino acids. CDR3 coding DNA: TGTGCCAGCAGTTACGGCAGGGGCCCCATAAACTATGGCTACACCTTC. This gives the protein CASSYGRGPINYGYTF.

The chain combines TRBV9 with TRBJ2-7, with D hard to call. Trimming cost V 0 bases and J 2 bases, with 6 bases left between them. The CDR3 contains 13 residues. Germline CDR1 and CDR2: SGDLS and YYNGEE. The CDR3 DNA is TGTGCCAGCAGCGTAGGTGCAGCCTACGAGCAGTACTTC. It codes for CASSVGAAYEQYF.

The chain uses TRBV30 and TRBJ2-3, with 7 nucleotides matching TRBD1. The ends lost 3 bases at V and 1 base at J; junction bases unmatched: 7. CDR1 and CDR2 from the germline V gene are GTSNPN and SVGIG (reference sequence). The CDR3 runs to 15 residues. CDR3 loop: CAWSPGQPGTDTQYF. The CDR3 DNA reads TGTGCCTGGAGCCCGGGACAGCCAGGCACAGATACGCAGTATTTT.

V gene TRBV6-2 or TRBV6-3 combines with J gene TRBJ2-5, with D perhaps TRBD2 (5 bases). V shed 6 bases and J shed 1 base, with 12 bases lying between them. Germline V gene lookup returns CDR1 MNHEY and CDR2 SVGEGT. CDR3 length equals 14 residues. For the CDR3, the DNA is TGTGCCAGCAGCTCTGGACTCGGCCAAGAGACCCAGTACTTC. Translated: CASSSGLGQETQYF.

The V gene is TRBV19, the J gene TRBJ2-2, with 7 bases identical to TRBD2. The J segment lost 1 base and the V segment lost 3 bases, leaving 5 bases of the junction unmatched. The length of the CDR3 is 16 residues. Germline CDR1 reads LNHDA; CDR2 reads SQIVND (reference sequence). CDR3 coding DNA: TGTGCCAGTAGTATGACAGAGCGGGGGAACACCGGGGAGCTGTTTTTT. Encoded protein: CASSMTERGNTGELFF.

This clone was observed at least ten times. This chain links TRBV11-2 with TRBJ2-5, with TRBD1 matching 8 bases. CDR3 length: 12 amino acids. V was clipped by 5 bases and J by 11 bases; unmatched bases: 7. Germline-derived CDR1 and CDR2 are SGHAT and FQNNGV. CDR3 amino acids: CASSEDRVMQYF. In DNA form, the CDR3 reads TGTGCCAGCAGCGAGGACAGGGTGATGCAGTACTTC.

The rearrangement uses TRBV25-1 and TRBJ2-7; possible D gene TRBD1, 6 bases. Trimming took 2 bases from V and 7 from J, leaving 6 bases between them. Germline CDR1 MGHDK, CDR2 SYGVNS. This CDR3 has 11 residues. CDR3 DNA: TGTGCCAGCAGTGAAACAGGGGAGCAGTACTTC. Its protein is CASSETGEQYF.

The V call is TRBV5-1, the J call TRBJ2-7; perhaps TRBD2 as D (6 bases). V lost 0 bases, J lost 6 bases, and 10 bases lay in between. The CDR3 length is 13 residues. CDR1 and CDR2 (germline): SGHRS, YFSETQ. CDR3 in amino acids: CASSLERRGEQYF. CDR3 nucleotides: TGCGCCAGCAGCTTGGAAAGGCGGGGCGAGCAGTACTTC.

CDR3 DNA: TGTGCCAGCAGCAGCGCTATTCGTGAGACCCAGTACTTC. Protein sequence: CASSSAIRETQYF. The chain combines TRBV7-9 with TRBJ2-5; unclear D gene. Germline CDR1 and CDR2: SEHNR and FQNEAQ (reference sequence). The CDR3 totals 13 residues. Trimming shortened V by 5 bases and J by 5 bases, and 12 bases separated the two germline ends.

This clone occurred once. This chain links TRBV9 with TRBJ2-2, with 11 bases matching TRBD2. CDR3 length: 17 residues. Per germline, CDR1 SGDLS and CDR2 YYNGEE. V dropped 4 bases and J dropped 0; count of bases not matched to a gene: 5. The chain's CDR3 is CASSTLAGGPNTGELFF. DNA of the CDR3: TGTGCCAGCAGCACCCTAGCGGGGGGCCCGAACACCGGGGAGCTGTTTTTT.

The chain has TRBV19 and TRBJ2-4, with 9 positions matching TRBD1. The V and J ends lost 4 bases and 6 bases, in that order; junction bases with no gene match: 4. The CDR3 sequence is 14 residues long. The germline V gene has CDR1 LNHDA and CDR2 SQIVND (reference sequence). The CDR3 nucleotides read TGTGCCAGTAGTAAACAGGGGGCTGGAAACATTCAGTACTTC. This encodes CASSKQGAGNIQYF.

This clone was observed a handful of times. V gene TRBV2 combines with J gene TRBJ2-3; 7 nucleotides line up with TRBD2. V shed 6 bases and J 6 bases; nucleotides not matched to a gene: 12. CDR1 and CDR2 (germline): SNHLY, FYNNEI. The CDR3 contains 15 residues. In DNA form, the CDR3 reads TGTGCCAGCAGCGAGTTGAGCGGGACGGGGGATACGCAGTATTTT. It codes for CASSELSGTGDTQYF.

V usage is TRBV3-1 (or the pseudogene TRBV3-2) and J usage is TRBJ1-1; D ambiguous. V lost 1 base and J lost 0, with 9 bases in between. Germline CDR1 LGHDT, CDR2 YNNKEL (reference sequence). CDR3 length: 15 amino acids. The DNA of the CDR3 is TGTGCCAGCAGCCAAGTCGGAGGGTTGAACACTGAAGCTTTCTTT. It is translated as CASSQVGGLNTEAFF.

The J gene is TRBJ2-3, the V gene TRBV29-1; D gene uncertain. The CDR3 runs 11 residues. V was trimmed by 7 bases and J by 6 bases, leaving 11 bases between them. Per the germline V gene, CDR1 is SQVTM and CDR2 is ANQGSEA. CDR3 nucleotide sequence: TGCAGCGCCGCACCCGAGGATACGCAGTATTTT. Translation: CSAAPEDTQYF.

The gene calls are TRBV9 and TRBJ2-1; D may be TRBD2 (6 bases). The V gene lost 3 bases and the J gene lost 10 bases, with 20 bases spanning the gap. CDR3 length: 15 amino acids. Germline CDR1 is SGDLS and CDR2 is YYNGEE. The chain's CDR3 is CASSASGAREIEQFF. For the CDR3, the DNA is TGTGCCAGCAGCGCCTCGGGAGCGAGGGAGATCGAGCAGTTCTTC.

This clone has only a few counts. The genes are TRBV28 and TRBJ2-1; 15 nucleotides match TRBD2. V lost 3 bases and J lost 6; bases outside the gene matches: 6. Germline lookup yields CDR1 MDHEN and CDR2 SYDVKM. The CDR3 has 17 amino acids. The DNA of the CDR3 is TGTGCCAGCAGTTTCCCGCGGACTAGCGGGGGGGTCAATGAGCAGTTCTTC. Amino acids: CASSFPRTSGGVNEQFF.

The J gene is TRBJ1-6, the V gene TRBV4-1, with 7 bases matching TRBD1. The CDR3 sequence is 18 residues long. The junction had 5 bases not matched to a gene; V was cut back by 0 bases and J by 0 bases. Germline CDR1 is MGHRA and CDR2 is YSYEKL. The CDR3 DNA reads as TGCGCCAGCAGCCAAGAAGGGGGCCCAGGCTCCTATAATTCACCCCTCCACTTT. Encoded protein: CASSQEGGPGSYNSPLHF.

The V call is TRBV5-5, the J call TRBJ1-4; a weak D match, TRBD1 (5 bases). Germline values: CDR1 SGHKS, CDR2 YYEKEE (reference sequence). The CDR3 contains 15 residues. V gave up 3 bases and J gave up 0 bases, with 9 bases separating them. The CDR3, as DNA: TGTGCCAGCAGCTCCTCAGGGACAACTAATGAAAAACTGTTTTTT. Translated: CASSSSGTTNEKLFF. The full variable domain, in which reference TRBV5-5 and TRBJ1-4 provide the parts outside the CDR3, is DAGVTQSPTHLIKTRGQQVTLRCSPISGHKSVSWYQQVLGQGPQFIFQYYEKEERGRGNFPDRFSARQFPNYSSELNVNALLLGDSALYLCASSSSGTTNEKLFFGSGTQLSVL.

There are a few counts of this clone. The chain carries TRBV29-1 and TRBJ1-2, with 9 bases that match TRBD1. Germline V gene sequence: CDR1 SQVTM, CDR2 ANQGSEA. This CDR3 spans 12 amino acids. Trimming took 4 bases from V and 4 from J; bases not matched to a gene: 1. DNA of the CDR3: TGCAGCGTTGCGGACAGGGGCTATGGCTACACCTTC. This sequence encodes CSVADRGYGYTF.